These 3 T cell receptor beta chains originate from one sample sequenced in a study of shared clonotypes between healthy human individuals. Clones were sequenced by immunoSEQ multiplex PCR, and TCRdb holds only the in-frame ones, with some missing. Here the sample spans over a million clones, about 96% being singletons. Material for sequencing was naive CD4+ T cells sorted from blood. As for subset: CD45RA+ positively selected. The receptors here all came from a man between 25 and 39 years old in good health.

The chain is built from TRBV18 and TRBJ2-5; 8 bases fit TRBD1. The CDR3 consists of 16 residues. Unmatched junction bases numbered 13, after V lost 3 bases and J lost 7 bases. Per the germline V gene, CDR1 is KGHSH and CDR2 is LQKENI. The CDR3 nucleotides read TGTGCCAGCTCACCGTCACCCTCAGGGGGCGCAGGGACCCAGTACTTC. Residues: CASSPSPSGGAGTQYF.

This chain links TRBV9 with TRBJ2-5, with D possibly TRBD2 on 5 matching bases. Trimming stripped 4 bases from V and 5 bases from J, with 24 bases between. Germline values: CDR1 SGDLS, CDR2 YYNGEE. The CDR3 consists of 17 residues. For the CDR3, the DNA is TGTGCCAGCAGCCCGGAGGACGAGGGTTTTGAGATGGAGACCCAGTACTTC. Encoded protein: CASSPEDEGFEMETQYF.

V usage is TRBV5-1 and J usage is TRBJ2-7; D ambiguous. This CDR3 is 11 amino acids long. Trimming took off 4 bases at V and 4 bases at J, with 6 bases between the two ends. The germline CDR1 and CDR2 sequences are SGHRS and YFSETQ. The DNA for the CDR3 is TGCGCCAGCAGCCTACAGTACGAGCAGTACTTC. This encodes CASSLQYEQYF.